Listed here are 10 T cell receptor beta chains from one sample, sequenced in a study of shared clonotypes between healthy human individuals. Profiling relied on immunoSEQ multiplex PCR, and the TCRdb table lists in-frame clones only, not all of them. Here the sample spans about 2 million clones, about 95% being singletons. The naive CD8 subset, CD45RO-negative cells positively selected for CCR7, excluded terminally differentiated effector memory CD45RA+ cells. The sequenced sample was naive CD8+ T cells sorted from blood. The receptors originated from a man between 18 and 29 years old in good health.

The CDR3: CASSSTGGYTEAFF. The CDR3 DNA sequence: TGTGCCAGCAGCTCTACAGGGGGGTACACTGAAGCTTTCTTT. V is TRBV7-9 and J is TRBJ1-1; TRBD1 matches at 8 bases. With 4 bases clipped from V and 3 bases from J, the junction kept 4 bases outside the gene matches. In germline, CDR1 is SEHNR, CDR2 FQNEAQ (reference sequence). The CDR3 runs 14 residues.

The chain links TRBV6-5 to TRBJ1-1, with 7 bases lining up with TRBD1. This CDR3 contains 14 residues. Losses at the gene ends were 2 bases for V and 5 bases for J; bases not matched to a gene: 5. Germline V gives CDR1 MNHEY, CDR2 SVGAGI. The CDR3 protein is CASSYLQGGTEAFF. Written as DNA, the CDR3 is TGTGCCAGCAGTTACCTCCAGGGGGGGACTGAAGCTTTCTTT.

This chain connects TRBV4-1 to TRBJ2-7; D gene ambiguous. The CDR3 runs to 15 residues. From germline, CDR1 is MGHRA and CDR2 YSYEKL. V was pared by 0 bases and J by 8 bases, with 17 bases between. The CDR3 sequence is CASSQDWIPGSQQYF. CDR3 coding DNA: TGCGCCAGCAGCCAAGATTGGATCCCGGGCAGCCAGCAGTACTTC.

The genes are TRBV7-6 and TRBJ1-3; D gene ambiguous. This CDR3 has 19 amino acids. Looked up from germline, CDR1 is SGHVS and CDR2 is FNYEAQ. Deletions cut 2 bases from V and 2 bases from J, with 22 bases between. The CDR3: CASSLSPPYGEGTGNTIYF. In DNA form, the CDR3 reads TGTGCCAGCAGCTTATCCCCCCCTTACGGGGAAGGCACTGGAAACACCATATATTTT.

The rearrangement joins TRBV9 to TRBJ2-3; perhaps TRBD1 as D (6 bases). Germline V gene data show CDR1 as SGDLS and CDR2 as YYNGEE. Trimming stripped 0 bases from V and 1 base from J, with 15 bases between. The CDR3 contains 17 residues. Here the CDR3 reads CASSVEREAGGTDTQYF. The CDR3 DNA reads TGTGCCAGCAGCGTAGAACGAGAGGCAGGGGGCACAGATACGCAGTATTTT. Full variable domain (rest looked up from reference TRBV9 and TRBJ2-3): DSGVTQTPKHLITATGQRVTLRCSPRSGDLSVYWYQQSLDQGLQFLIQYYNGEERAKGNILERFSAQQFPDLHSELNLSSLELGDSALYFCASSVEREAGGTDTQYFGPGTRLTVL.

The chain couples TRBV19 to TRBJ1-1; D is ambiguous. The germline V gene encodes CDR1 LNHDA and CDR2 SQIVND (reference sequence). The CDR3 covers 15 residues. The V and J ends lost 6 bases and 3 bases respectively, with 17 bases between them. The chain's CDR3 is CASSTRGGVYTEAFF. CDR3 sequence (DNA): TGTGCCAGTAGCACGCGAGGCGGGGTTTACACTGAAGCTTTCTTT.

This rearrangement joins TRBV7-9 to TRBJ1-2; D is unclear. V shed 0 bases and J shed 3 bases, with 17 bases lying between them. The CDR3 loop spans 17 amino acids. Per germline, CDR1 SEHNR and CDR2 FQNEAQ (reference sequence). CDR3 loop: CASSLASWAAGDYGYTF. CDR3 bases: TGTGCCAGCAGCTTAGCGTCTTGGGCAGCTGGTGACTATGGCTACACCTTC.

The CDR3 region has the DNA TGTGCCAGCAGCCCAGGGCCGTGGGCAGGTGGGGACACCATATATTTT. Translated, it gives CASSPGPWAGGDTIYF. The V gene is TRBV7-8, the J gene TRBJ1-3; D might be TRBD1 (5 bases). Trimming removed 5 bases from V and 8 bases from J, with 22 bases in between. The germline V gene has CDR1 SGHVS and CDR2 FQNEAQ. This CDR3 has 16 residues. The full variable domain, its missing parts supplied by reference TRBV7-8 and TRBJ1-3, is GAGVSQSPRYKVAKRGQDVALRCDPISGHVSLFWYQQALGQGPEFLTYFQNEAQLDKSGLPSDRFFAERPEGSVSTLKIQRTQQEDSAVYLCASSPGPWAGGDTIYFGEGSWLTVV.

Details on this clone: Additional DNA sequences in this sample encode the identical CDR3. The CDR3 reads CASSLSSEQYF. CDR3 in DNA: TGTGCCAGCAGCTTATCTTCCGAGCAGTACTTC. The V call is TRBV7-9, the J call TRBJ2-7; D gene uncertain. CDR1 SEHNR and CDR2 FQNEAQ come from the germline V gene (reference sequence). The CDR3 is 11 residues long. Trimming cost V 2 bases and J 6 bases, with 5 bases left between them.

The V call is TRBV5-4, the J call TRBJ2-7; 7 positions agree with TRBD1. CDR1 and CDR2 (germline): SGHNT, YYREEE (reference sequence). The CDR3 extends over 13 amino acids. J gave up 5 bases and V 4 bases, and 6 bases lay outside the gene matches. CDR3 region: CASSPGQAHEQYF. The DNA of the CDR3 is TGTGCCAGCAGCCCAGGACAGGCCCACGAGCAGTACTTC.